This T cell receptor (beta chain) appears in the sequencing data of a study of cytotoxic CD8 clonotypes in ibrutinib-treated CLL. Notes on the study in general: Clonality climbed at ibrutinib response, then dropped toward baseline at progression. Starting clonality was above that of age-matched healthy donors and tracked circulating CD8+ T-cell counts.

Measured with immunoSEQ multiplex PCR; TCRdb has only the in-frame clones, and not every one. In the table there are 130,000 or so clones, roughly three quarters of which are singletons. With regard to this clone: Its antigen is unknown.

Germline loops: CDR1 SGHRS, CDR2 YFSETQ. The CDR3 loop spans 13 amino acids. V shed 0 bases and J shed 4 bases, with 7 bases lying between them. The sequence came from a human donor with chronic lymphocytic leukemia. The sequenced sample was PBMCs, obtained after 12 months of ibrutinib treatment. V usage is TRBV5-1 and J usage is TRBJ1-2; D is uncertain. The CDR3 DNA follows: TGCGCCAGCAGCTTGGTAGGGTCCTATGGCTACACCTTC. It codes for CASSLVGSYGYTF.